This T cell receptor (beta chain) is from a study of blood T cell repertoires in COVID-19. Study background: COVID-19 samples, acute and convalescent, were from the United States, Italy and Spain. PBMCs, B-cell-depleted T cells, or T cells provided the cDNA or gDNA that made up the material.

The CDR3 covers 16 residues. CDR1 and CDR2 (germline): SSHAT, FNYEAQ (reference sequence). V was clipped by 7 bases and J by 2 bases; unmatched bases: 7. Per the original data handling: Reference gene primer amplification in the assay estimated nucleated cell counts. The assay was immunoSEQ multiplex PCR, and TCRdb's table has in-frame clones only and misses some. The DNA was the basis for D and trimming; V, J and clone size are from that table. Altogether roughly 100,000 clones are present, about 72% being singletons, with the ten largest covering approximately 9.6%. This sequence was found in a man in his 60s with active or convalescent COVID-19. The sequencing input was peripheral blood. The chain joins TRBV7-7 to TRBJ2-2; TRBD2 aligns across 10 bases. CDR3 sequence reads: CASTHASGGNTGELFF. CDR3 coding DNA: TGTGCCAGCACTCATGCTAGCGGGGGTAACACCGGGGAGCTGTTTTTT.